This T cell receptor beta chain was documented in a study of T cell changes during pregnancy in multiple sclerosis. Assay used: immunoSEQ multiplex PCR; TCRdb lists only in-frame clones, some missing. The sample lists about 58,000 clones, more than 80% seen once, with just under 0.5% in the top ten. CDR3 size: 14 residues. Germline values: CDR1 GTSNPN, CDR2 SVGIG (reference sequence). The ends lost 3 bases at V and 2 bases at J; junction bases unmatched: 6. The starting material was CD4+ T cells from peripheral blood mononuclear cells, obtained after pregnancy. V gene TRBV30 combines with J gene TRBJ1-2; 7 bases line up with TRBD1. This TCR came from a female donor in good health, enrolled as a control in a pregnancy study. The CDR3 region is CAWRRQGPNYGYTF. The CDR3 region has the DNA TGTGCCTGGAGGAGACAGGGCCCAAACTATGGCTACACCTTC.